The clone carrying this T cell receptor (beta chain) was picked up a small number of times. The data were obtained in a study of T-cell reconstitution after alpha-beta-depleted transplantation in children. The authors prepared the TCRbeta library with unique molecular identifiers. Each CDR3 protein is one row after TCRdb ran MiXCR on the PCR reads. The sample yields just over 350,000 distinct CDR3 sequences, 10% to 15% seen once. There are 15 residues in the CDR3. V lost 6 bases, J lost 7 bases, and 12 bases stayed unmatched. The clonotype comes from a human donor who donated a stem cell graft to a child with Fanconi anemia. The chain combines TRBV12-3 or TRBV12-4 with TRBJ2-3; 8 positions agree with TRBD2. This material consisted of PBMCs, taken from the stem cell graft. The CDR3 reads CASRGAGESLNTQYF. In DNA form, the CDR3 reads TGTGCCAGCAGGGGAGCGGGGGAGTCCTTGAATACGCAGTATTTT.